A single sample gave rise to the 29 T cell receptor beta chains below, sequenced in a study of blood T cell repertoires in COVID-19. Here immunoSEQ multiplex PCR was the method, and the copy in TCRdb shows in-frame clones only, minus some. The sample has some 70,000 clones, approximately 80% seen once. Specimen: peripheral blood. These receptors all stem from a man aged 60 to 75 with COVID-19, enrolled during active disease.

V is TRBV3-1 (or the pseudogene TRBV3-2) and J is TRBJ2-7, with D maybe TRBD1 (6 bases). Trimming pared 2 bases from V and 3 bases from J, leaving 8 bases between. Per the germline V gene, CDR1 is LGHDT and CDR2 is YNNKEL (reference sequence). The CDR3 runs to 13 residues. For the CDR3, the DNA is TGTGCCAGCAGCCAAAGGGGGAACTACGAGCAGTACTTC. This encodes CASSQRGNYEQYF.

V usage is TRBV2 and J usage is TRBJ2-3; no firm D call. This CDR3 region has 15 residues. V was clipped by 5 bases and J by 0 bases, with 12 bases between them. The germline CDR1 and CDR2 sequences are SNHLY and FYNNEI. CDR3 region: CASSTNPGSTDTQYF. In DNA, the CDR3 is TGTGCCAGCAGTACCAATCCCGGGAGCACAGATACGCAGTATTTT. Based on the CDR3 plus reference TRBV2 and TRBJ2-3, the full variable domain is EPEVTQTPSHQVTQMGQEVILRCVPISNHLYFYWYRQILGQKVEFLVSFYNNEISEKSEIFDDQFSVERPDGSNFTLKIRSTKLEDSAMYFCASSTNPGSTDTQYFGPGTRLTVL.

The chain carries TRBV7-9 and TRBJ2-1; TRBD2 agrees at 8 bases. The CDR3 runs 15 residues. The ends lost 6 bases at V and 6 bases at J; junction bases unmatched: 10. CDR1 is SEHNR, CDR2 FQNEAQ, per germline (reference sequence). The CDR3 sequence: CASRTGTRVANEQFF. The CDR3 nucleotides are TGTGCCAGCAGAACCGGGACTAGGGTCGCCAATGAGCAGTTCTTC.

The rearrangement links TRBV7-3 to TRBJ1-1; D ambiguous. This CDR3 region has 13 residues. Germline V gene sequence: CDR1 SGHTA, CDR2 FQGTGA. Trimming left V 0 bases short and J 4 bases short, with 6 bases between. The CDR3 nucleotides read TGTGCCAGCAGCTTAACCCCCCTCACTGAAGCTTTCTTT. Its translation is CASSLTPLTEAFF.

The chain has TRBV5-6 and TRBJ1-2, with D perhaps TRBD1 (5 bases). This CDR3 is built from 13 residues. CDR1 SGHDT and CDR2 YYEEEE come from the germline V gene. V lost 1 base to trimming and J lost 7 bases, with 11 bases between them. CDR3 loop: CASSLFSGFGYTF. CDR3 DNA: TGTGCCAGCAGCTTGTTTTCAGGGTTTGGCTACACCTTC.

The CDR3 DNA reads TGTGCCAGCAGTTTAATTCGTAGAGGGTATGGCTACACCTTC. Residues: CASSLIRRGYGYTF. V is TRBV28 and J is TRBJ1-2; D uncertain. The germline CDR1 and CDR2 sequences are MDHEN and SYDVKM. V lost 2 bases, J lost 5 bases, and 12 bases lay in between. The CDR3 spans 14 residues.

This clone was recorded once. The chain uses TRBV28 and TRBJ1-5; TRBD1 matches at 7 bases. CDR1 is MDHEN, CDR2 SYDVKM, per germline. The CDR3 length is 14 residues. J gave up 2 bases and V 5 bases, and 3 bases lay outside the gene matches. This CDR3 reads CASSRGGRNQPQHF. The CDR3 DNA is TGTGCCAGCAGTCGAGGGGGCCGCAATCAGCCCCAGCATTTT.

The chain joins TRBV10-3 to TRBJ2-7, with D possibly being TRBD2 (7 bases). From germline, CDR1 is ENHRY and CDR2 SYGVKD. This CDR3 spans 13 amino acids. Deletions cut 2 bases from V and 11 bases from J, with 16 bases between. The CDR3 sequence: CAISEGRGAQEYF. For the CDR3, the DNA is TGTGCCATCAGTGAGGGGAGGGGGGCTCAGGAGTACTTC.

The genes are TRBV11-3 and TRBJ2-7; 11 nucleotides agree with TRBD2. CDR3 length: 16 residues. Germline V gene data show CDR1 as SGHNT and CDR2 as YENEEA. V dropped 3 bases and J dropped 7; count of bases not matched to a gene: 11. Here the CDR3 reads CASSFRHSGRAGEQYF. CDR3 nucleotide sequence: TGTGCCAGCAGCTTTCGGCATAGCGGGAGGGCCGGAGAGCAGTACTTC.

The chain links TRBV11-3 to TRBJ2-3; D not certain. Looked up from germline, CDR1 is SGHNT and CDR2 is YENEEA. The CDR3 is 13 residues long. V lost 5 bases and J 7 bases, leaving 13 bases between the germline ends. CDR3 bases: TGTGCCAGCAGCGCAACTAATAGTCATACGCAGTATTTT. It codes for CASSATNSHTQYF.

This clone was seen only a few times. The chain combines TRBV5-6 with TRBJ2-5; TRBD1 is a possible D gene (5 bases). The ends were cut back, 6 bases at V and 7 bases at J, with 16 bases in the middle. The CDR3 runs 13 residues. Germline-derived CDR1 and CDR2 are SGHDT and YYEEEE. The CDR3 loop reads CASTLTGFGTQYF. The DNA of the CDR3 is TGTGCCAGCACCCTAACAGGTTTCGGGACCCAGTACTTC.

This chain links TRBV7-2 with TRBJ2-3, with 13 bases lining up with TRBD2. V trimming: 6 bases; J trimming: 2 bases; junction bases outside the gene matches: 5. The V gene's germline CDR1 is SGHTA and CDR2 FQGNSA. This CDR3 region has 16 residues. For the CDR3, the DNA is TGTGCCAGCAGTCCACTAGCGGGGGGGTTCACAGATACGCAGTATTTT. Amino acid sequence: CASSPLAGGFTDTQYF.

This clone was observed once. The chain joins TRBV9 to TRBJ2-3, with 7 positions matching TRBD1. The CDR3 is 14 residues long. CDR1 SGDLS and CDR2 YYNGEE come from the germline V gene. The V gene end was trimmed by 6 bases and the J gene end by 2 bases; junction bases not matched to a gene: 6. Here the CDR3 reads CASNPTGSTDTQYF. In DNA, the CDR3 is TGTGCCAGCAACCCGACAGGGTCCACAGATACGCAGTATTTT.

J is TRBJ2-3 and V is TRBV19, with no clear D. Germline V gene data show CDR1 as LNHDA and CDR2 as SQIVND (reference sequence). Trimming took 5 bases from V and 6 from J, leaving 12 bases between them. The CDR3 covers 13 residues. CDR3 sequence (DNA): TGTGCCAGTAGTGTCAAGGCGGAGGATACGCAGTATTTT. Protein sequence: CASSVKAEDTQYF.

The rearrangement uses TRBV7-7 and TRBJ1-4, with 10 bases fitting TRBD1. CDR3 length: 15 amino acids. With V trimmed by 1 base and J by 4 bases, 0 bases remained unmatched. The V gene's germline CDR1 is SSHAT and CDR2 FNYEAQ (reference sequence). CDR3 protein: CASSLGTGGNEKLFF. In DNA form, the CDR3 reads TGTGCCAGCAGCTTAGGGACAGGGGGTAATGAAAAACTGTTTTTT.

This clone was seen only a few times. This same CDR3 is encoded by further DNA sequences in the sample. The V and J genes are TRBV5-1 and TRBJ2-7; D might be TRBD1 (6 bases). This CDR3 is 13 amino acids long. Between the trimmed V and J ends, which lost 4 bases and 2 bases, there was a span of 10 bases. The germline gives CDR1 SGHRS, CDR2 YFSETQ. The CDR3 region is CASSPQGTYEQYF. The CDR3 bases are TGCGCCAGCAGCCCACAGGGTACCTACGAGCAGTACTTC. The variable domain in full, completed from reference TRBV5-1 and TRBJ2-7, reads KAGVTQTPRYLIKTRGQQVTLSCSPISGHRSVSWYQQTPGQGLQFLFEYFSETQRNKGNFPGRFSGRQFSNSRSEMNVSTLELGDSALYLCASSPQGTYEQYFGPGTRLTVT.

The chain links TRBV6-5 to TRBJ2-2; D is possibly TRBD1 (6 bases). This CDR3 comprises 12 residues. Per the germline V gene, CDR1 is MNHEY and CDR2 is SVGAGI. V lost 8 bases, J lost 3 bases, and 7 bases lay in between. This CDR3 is CASHRDTGELFF. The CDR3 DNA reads TGTGCCAGCCACAGGGACACCGGGGAGCTGTTTTTT.

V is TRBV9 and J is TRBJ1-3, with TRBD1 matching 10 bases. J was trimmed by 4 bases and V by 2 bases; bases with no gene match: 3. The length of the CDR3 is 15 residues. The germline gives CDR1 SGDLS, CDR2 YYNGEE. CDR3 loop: CASSVLGQGGNTIYF. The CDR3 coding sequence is TGTGCCAGCAGCGTCCTGGGACAGGGGGGAAACACCATATATTTT.

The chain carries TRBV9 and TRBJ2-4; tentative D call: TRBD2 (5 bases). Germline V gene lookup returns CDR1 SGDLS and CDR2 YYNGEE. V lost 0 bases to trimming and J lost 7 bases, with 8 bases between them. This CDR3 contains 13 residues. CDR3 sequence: CASSVGQRNIQYF. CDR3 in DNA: TGTGCCAGCAGCGTAGGTCAGCGGAACATTCAGTACTTC. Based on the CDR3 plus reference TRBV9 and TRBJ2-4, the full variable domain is DSGVTQTPKHLITATGQRVTLRCSPRSGDLSVYWYQQSLDQGLQFLIQYYNGEERAKGNILERFSAQQFPDLHSELNLSSLELGDSALYFCASSVGQRNIQYFGAGTRLSVL.

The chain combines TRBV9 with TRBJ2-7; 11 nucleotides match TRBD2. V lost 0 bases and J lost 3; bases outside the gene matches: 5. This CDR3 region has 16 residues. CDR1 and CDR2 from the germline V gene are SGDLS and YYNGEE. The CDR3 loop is CASSVEASGRYYEQYF. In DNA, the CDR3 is TGTGCCAGCAGCGTAGAGGCTAGCGGGAGGTACTACGAGCAGTACTTC.

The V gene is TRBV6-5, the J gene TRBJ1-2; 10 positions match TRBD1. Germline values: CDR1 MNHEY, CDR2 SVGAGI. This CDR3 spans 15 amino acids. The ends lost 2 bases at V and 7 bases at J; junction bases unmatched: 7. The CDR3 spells CASSYEDRGTGGYTF. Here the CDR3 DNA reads TGTGCCAGCAGTTACGAGGACAGGGGGACTGGTGGCTACACCTTC.

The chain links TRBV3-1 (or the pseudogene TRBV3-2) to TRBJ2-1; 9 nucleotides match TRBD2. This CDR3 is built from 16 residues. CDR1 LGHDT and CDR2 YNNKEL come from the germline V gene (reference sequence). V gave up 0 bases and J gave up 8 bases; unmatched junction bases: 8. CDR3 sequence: CASSQDLAGGFDEQFF. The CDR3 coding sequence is TGTGCCAGCAGCCAAGATCTCGCGGGAGGGTTTGATGAGCAGTTCTTC.

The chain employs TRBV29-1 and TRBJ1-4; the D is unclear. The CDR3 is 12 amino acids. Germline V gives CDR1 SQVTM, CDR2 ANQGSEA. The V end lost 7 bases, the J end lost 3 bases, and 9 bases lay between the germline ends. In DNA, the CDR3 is TGCAGCGGAGGACTATCTAATGAAAAACTGTTTTTT. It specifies CSGGLSNEKLFF.

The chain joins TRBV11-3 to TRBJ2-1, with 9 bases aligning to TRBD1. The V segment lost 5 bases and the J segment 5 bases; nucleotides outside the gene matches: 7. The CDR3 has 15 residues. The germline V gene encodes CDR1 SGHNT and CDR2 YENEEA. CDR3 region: CASSAGQGKHNEQFF. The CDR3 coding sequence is TGTGCCAGCAGCGCAGGACAGGGGAAGCACAATGAGCAGTTCTTC.

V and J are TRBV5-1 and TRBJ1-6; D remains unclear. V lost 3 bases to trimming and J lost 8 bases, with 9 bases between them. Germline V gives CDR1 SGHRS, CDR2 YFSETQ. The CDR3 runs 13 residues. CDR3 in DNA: TGCGCCAGCAGCTCTAGCGAGGATTCACCCCTCCACTTT. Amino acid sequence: CASSSSEDSPLHF.

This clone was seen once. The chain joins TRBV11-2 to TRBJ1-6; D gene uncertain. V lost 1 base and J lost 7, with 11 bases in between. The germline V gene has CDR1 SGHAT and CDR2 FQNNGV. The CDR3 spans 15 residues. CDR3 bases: TGTGCCAGCAGCTTAGTTACCGGGAGGAATTCACCCCTCCACTTT. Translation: CASSLVTGRNSPLHF.

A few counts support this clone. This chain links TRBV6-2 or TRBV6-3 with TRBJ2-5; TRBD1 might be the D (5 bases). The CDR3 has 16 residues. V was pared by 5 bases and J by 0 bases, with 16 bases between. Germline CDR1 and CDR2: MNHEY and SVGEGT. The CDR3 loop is CASSNLLADNQETQYF. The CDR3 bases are TGTGCCAGCAGTAACCTACTGGCGGACAACCAAGAGACCCAGTACTTC.

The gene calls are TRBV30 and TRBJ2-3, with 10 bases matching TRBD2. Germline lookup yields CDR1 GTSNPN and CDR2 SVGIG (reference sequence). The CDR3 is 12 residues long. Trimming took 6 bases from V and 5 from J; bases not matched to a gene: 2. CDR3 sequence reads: CACSSGRDTQYF. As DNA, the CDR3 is TGTGCCTGTTCTAGCGGGAGAGATACGCAGTATTTT.

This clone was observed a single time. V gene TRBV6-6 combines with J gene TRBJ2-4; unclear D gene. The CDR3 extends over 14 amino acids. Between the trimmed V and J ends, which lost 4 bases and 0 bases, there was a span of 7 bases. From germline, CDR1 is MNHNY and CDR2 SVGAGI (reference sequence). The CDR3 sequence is CASSSSLAKNIQYF. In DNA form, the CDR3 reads TGTGCCAGCAGTTCCAGTCTAGCCAAAAACATTCAGTACTTC.